This paragraph covers one T cell receptor beta chain sequence. The record originates from a study of blood T cells in healthy people across ages. The CDR3 has 15 amino acids. Looked up from germline, CDR1 is GTSNPN and CDR2 is SVGIG (reference sequence). The ends lost 0 bases at V and 2 bases at J; junction bases unmatched: 6. With a J-beta primer mix and a sample-barcoded 5' primer, a second PCR ran about 6 to 11 cycles. A single record per CDR3 protein comes from TCRdb applying MiXCR to the 5' RACE reads. This table has almost 800,000 distinct CDR3 sequences, over 45% appearing once. Every donor gave about 9 milliliters of peripheral blood. Each sample had at least 6.5 million PBMCs isolated.

The receptor's source is a young man in good health. The chain uses TRBV30 and TRBJ2-7, with 8 bases lining up with TRBD2. The sequenced sample was blood. CDR3 protein: CAWSVAGTSTYEQYF. The CDR3 nucleotides are TGTGCCTGGAGTGTTGCTGGGACTAGTACCTACGAGCAGTACTTC. The whole variable domain, remainder taken from reference TRBV30 and TRBJ2-7, is SQTIHQWPATLVQPVGSPLSLECTVEGTSNPNLYWYRQAAGRGLQLLFYSVGIGQISSEVPQNLSASRPQDRQFILSSKKLLLSDSGFYLCAWSVAGTSTYEQYFGPGTRLTVT.